This T cell receptor (beta chain) is drawn from a study of CD8 T cells in Susac syndrome (dated by TCRdb to about 2019). About the full investigation: Of the Susac syndrome patients who were sequenced, fewer than 10 were in clinical remission while roughly six had clinically active disease. Whether CD8+ T cell activation and differentiation in Susac syndrome was antigen driven was tested using repertoire sequencing. At blood withdrawal, Susac syndrome patients were either therapy-naive, taking corticosteroids (in some cases with IVIg as well), or taking IVIg alone. The study compared CD8+ T cell repertoire clonality among over ten healthy donors, 14 Susac syndrome patients and about 16 multiple sclerosis patients. The research as a whole found: More than 15 Susac-specific public clones were identified in the total CD8+ repertoire, and about 5 Susac-specific public clones were identified in the CD8+ TEMRA repertoire. The number of individuals in the TCR sequencing and HLA analysis was recognized as being relatively small. CD8+ repertoires in Susac syndrome showed clonal expansion, which was highest in CD8+ TEMRA cells and was greater in clinically active patients than in remitting patients.

Comment on this clonotype: It has no known antigen specificity. No base-level quality is on record; no much larger clone is a single base apart.

RNA was extracted using the RNeasy kit, and 0.5 to 1 microgram was reverse transcribed with random hexamers. TCR beta CDR3 regions were amplified with the immunoSEQ multiplex PCR assay covering 54 Vbeta and 13 Jbeta segments. PCR amplification bias was corrected by using a synthetic template baseline for primer optimization and computational correction. Per the source publication's procedure: Reads were assigned to V, D and J genes according to IMGT and analyzed in immunoSEQ Analyzer, with only productive sequences retained. Clonality was calculated as one minus the Shannon entropy normalized by log2 of the number of productive unique sequences. For each patient and control, public and private clones were evaluated within the 100 most prevalent clones. Clones were defined as Susac-specific if absent from the healthy and MS cohorts, from approximately 1,100 published viral clones and from other ImmuneACCESS disease sequences. The raw public reads went through TCRdb reprocessing: fastp at Q25, MiXCR clone calling, in-frame beta chains kept. Each CDR3 protein appears once, grouped with its most common genes and DNA. It is TCRdb's table, rather than the study itself, that gives the V and J calls and clone size. The sample table contains approximately 54,000 distinct CDR3 sequences; only one count was recorded for roughly 94% of them. Of the sample, around 0.75% is held by the ten largest clones.

The CDR3 numbers 15 residues from cysteine through phenylalanine. Only the CDR3 part of the read is kept: 45 bases, read in frame from the first base. V is trimmed back by 1 base and J by 4 bases, and the junction contains 6 bases that no gene match accounts for. The germline V gene (reference sequence) sets CDR1 to DFQATT and CDR2 to SNEGSKA. Peripheral blood CD8+ and CD4+ T cells from healthy donors, Susac syndrome patients and multiple sclerosis patients were profiled using high-throughput TCR beta sequencing. The Susac syndrome patients fulfilled recently defined diagnostic criteria for definite or probable disease. Bulk CD8+ and CD4+ T cells were purified by magnetic negative isolation, whereas CD8+ TEMRA cells were enriched by FACS. Blood was drawn into EDTA tubes, processed within 24 hours, and PBMCs were isolated by density gradient centrifugation. PBMCs intended for TCR sequencing were cryopreserved in liquid nitrogen and thawed later in a water bath at 37 degrees C. A purity of at least 90% was achieved for sorted or isolated CD4+, CD8+ and CD8+ TEMRA cells.

Sequenced sample: CD8+ T cells from PBMCs. Recombination joined TRBV20-1 with TRBJ2-1; 8 bases in between match TRBD2. This TCR derives from a human donor with Susac syndrome. CDR3 loop: CSARAVAGSYNEQFF. The DNA sequence reads TGCAGTGCTAGAGCGGTAGCGGGGTCGTACAATGAGCAGTTCTTC.